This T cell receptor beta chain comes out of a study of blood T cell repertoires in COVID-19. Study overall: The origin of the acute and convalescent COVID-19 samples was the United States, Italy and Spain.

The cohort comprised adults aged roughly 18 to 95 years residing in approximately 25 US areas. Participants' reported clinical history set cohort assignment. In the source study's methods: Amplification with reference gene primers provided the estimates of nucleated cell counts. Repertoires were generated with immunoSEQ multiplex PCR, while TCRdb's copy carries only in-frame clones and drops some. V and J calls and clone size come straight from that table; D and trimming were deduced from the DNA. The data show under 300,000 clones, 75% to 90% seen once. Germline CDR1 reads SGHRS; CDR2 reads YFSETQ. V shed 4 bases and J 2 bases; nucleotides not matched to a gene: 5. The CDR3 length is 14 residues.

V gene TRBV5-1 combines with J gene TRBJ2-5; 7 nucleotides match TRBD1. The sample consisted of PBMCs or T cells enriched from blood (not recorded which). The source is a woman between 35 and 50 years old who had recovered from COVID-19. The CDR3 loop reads CASSPGQAQETQYF. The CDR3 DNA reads TGCGCCAGCAGCCCAGGACAGGCGCAAGAGACCCAGTACTTC.